What follows describes a single T cell receptor (beta chain). This CDR3 comprises 16 residues. Germline V gene sequence: CDR1 SGHDT, CDR2 YYEEEE. V was trimmed by 4 bases and J by 5 bases, leaving 21 bases between them. Genomic DNA templated the TCR beta VDJ and CDR3 profiling. MiXCR was run by TCRdb on the reads, yielding one entry per CDR3 protein. The profile shows hundreds of thousands of distinct CDR3 sequences, more than 25% of them singletons. The data derive from a study of CD8+CD57+ T cells in acquired aplastic anemia. Patients chosen for sequencing had CD8+CD57+ cells that had expanded, as shown by flow cytometry. Therapy had not been given to patients before blood sampling.

The chain combines TRBV5-6 with TRBJ1-1, with a tentative D call TRBD1 (6 bases). Sequenced material: sorted CD4+, CD8+, or CD8+CD57+ T cells (not recorded which) from PBMCs. This clonotype was sampled from a human donor with aplastic anemia. The CDR3: CASSLLSRTVSTEAFF. As DNA, the CDR3 is TGTGCCAGCAGCCTCTTGTCCCGGACAGTTTCAACTGAAGCTTTCTTT.